This TCR beta chain originates from a study of vaccination and CD4 T cells after COVID-19. For the study at large: Diagnosis preceded the drawing of post-COVID samples by a median 101 days (range 35 to 161).

Findings and limits, study-wide: There was no significant change from around 21 to 38 median reactive clonotypes.

Documented treatment: roughly 11-day PBMC culture with coronavirus spike peptide pools or control peptides (ViraFEST assay). The unexposed donor provided CD4+ T cells, which were taken before the COVID-19 pandemic (2011-2018). TCR sequencing followed the expansion of antigen-specific T cells with peptide pools in ViraFEST. Once obtained from cultured CD4+ T cells, the DNA was sequenced using the Oncomine TCR Beta short-read assay. TCRdb independently ran MiXCR on the PCR reads; one entry per CDR3 protein. The sample consists of 3,500 to 4,500 distinct CDR3 sequences, 30% to 45% of them appearing once. CDR3 length: 11 amino acids. Trimming pared 2 bases from V and 6 bases from J, leaving 5 bases between. CDR1 and CDR2 from the germline V gene are MNHEY and SVGEGT. This clonotype was seen a few times. No antigen is known for it.

The V gene is TRBV6-2 or TRBV6-3, the J gene TRBJ2-7, with D tentatively TRBD1 or TRBD2 (5 bases each). This TCR was sampled from a human donor in good health. Source material: CD4+ T cells from blood, cultured in vitro. CDR3 loop: CASSYGGEQYF. CDR3 sequence (DNA): TGTGCCAGCAGTTACGGGGGCGAGCAGTACTTC.